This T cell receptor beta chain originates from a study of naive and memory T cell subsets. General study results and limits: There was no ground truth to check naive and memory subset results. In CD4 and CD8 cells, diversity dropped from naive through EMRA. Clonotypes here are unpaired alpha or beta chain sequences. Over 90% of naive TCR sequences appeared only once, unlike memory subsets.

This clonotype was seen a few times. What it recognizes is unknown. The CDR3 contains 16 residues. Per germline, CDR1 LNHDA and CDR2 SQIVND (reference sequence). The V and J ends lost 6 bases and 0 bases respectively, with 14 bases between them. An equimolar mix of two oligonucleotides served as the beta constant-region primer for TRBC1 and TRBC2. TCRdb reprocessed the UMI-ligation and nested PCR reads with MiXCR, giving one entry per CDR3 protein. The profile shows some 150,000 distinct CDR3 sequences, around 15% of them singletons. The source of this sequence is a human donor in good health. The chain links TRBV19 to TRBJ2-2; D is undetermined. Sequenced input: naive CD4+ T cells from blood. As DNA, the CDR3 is TGTGCCAGTAGAAGGGCAGGAGCCGCGAACACCGGGGAGCTGTTTTTT. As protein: CASRRAGAANTGELFF.